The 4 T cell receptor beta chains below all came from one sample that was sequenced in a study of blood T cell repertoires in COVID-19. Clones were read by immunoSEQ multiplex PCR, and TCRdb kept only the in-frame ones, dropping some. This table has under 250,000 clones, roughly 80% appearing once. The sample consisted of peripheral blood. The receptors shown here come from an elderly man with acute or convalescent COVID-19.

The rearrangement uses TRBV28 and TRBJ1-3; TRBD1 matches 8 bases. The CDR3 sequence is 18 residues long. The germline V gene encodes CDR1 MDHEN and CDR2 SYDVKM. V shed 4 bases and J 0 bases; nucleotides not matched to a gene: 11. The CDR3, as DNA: TGTGCCAGCAGTTCATCCGGGACAGGTTGGAGCTCTGGAAACACCATATATTTT. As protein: CASSSSGTGWSSGNTIYF. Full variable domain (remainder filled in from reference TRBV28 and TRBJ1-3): DVKVTQSSRYLVKRTGEKVFLECVQDMDHENMFWYRQDPGLGLRLIYFSYDVKMKEKGDIPEGYSVSREKKERFSLILESASTNQTSMYLCASSSSGTGWSSGNTIYFGEGSWLTVV.

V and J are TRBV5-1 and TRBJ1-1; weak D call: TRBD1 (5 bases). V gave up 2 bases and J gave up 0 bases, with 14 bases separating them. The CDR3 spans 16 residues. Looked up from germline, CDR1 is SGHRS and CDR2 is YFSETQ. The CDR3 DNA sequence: TGCGCCAGCAGCTTCATAGACAGTTCCATGAACACTGAAGCTTTCTTT. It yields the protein CASSFIDSSMNTEAFF. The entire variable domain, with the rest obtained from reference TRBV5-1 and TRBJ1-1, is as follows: KAGVTQTPRYLIKTRGQQVTLSCSPISGHRSVSWYQQTPGQGLQFLFEYFSETQRNKGNFPGRFSGRQFSNSRSEMNVSTLELGDSALYLCASSFIDSSMNTEAFFGQGTRLTVV.

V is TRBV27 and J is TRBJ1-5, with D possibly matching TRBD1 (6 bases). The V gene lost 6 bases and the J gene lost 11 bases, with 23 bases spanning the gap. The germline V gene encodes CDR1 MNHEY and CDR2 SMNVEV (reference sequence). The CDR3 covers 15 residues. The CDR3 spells CASSLPRGPGGAQHF. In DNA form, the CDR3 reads TGTGCCAGCAGCCTCCCCAGGGGTCCTGGGGGAGCCCAGCATTTT.

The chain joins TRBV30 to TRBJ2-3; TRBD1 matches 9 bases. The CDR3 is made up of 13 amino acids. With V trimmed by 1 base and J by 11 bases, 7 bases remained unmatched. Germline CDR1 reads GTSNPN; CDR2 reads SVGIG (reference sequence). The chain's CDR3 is CAWSEEGQGRQYF. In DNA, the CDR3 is TGTGCCTGGAGTGAAGAGGGACAGGGAAGGCAGTATTTT.